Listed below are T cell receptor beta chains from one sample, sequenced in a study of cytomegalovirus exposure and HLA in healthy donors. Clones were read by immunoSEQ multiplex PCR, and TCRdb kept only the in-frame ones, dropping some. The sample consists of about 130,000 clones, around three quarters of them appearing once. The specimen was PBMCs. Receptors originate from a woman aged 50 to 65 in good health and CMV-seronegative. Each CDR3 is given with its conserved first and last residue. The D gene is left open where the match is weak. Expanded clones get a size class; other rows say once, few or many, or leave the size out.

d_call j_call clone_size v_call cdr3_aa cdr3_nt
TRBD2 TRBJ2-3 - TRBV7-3 CASSLSGSGDTQYF TGTGCCAGCAGCTTAAGCGGGAGCGGGGATACGCAGTATTTT
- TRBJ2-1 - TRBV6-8 CASSSQFF TGTGCCAGCTCTTCCCAGTTCTTC
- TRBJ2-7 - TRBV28 CASSGTLRWEQYF TGTGCCAGCAGTGGGACTCTCCGGTGGGAGCAGTACTTC
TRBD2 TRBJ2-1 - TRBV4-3 CASSQEGSSGGGHNEQFF TGCGCCAGCAGCCAAGAGGGGTCTAGCGGGGGGGGCCACAATGAGCAGTTCTTC
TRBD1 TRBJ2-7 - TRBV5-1 CASSRDRANEQYF TGCGCCAGCAGCCGGGACAGGGCGAACGAGCAGTACTTC
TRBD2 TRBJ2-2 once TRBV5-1 CASSIGLAGPTGTGELFF TGCGCCAGCAGCATCGGACTAGCGGGACCAACGGGCACCGGGGAGCTGTTTTTT
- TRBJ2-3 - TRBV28 CASSLGTSPRTDTQYF TGTGCCAGCAGTTTGGGGACATCCCCTCGCACAGATACGCAGTATTTT
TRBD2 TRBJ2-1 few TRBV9 CASSPREDNEQFF TGTGCCAGCAGCCCTCGGGAGGACAATGAGCAGTTCTTC
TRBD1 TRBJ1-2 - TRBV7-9 CASSSSGQGNYGYTF TGTGCCAGCAGCTCCTCGGGACAGGGGAACTATGGCTACACCTTC
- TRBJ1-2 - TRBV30 CAWNLMGREGHYPF TGTGCCTGGAATCTTATGGGCAGGGAAGGTCACTACCCCTTC
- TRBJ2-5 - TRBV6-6 CASSNLSGKETQYF TGTGCCAGCAGTAACCTTAGCGGAAAAGAGACCCAGTACTTC
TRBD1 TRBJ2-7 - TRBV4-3 CASSRARTGLGSIDEQYF TGCGCCAGCAGCCGGGCCAGGACAGGTCTTGGAAGTATCGACGAGCAGTACTTC
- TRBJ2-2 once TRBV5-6 CASSLTGSANTGELFF TGTGCCAGCAGCTTGACAGGGTCCGCGAACACCGGGGAGCTGTTTTTT
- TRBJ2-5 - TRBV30 CAWQKVGETQYF TGTGCCTGGCAGAAAGTGGGCGAGACCCAGTACTTC
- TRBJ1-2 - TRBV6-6 CASSYSDVGHNYGYTF TGTGCCAGCAGTTACTCGGATGTGGGCCACAACTATGGCTACACCTTC
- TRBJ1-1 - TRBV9 CASSVLGSGRHTEAFF TGTGCCAGCAGCGTACTAGGGAGTGGTCGACACACTGAAGCTTTCTTT
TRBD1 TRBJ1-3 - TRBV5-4 CASSFGTGRNTIYF TGTGCCAGCAGCTTTGGGACAGGACGAAACACCATATATTTT
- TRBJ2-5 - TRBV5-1 CASSAGLQETQYF TGCGCCAGCTCTGCAGGCCTACAAGAGACCCAGTACTTC
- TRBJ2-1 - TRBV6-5 CASSFLGRYNEQFF TGTGCCAGCAGTTTTTTGGGCAGGTACAATGAGCAGTTCTTC
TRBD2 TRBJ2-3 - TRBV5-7 CASSLALRAGEVDTQYF TGTGCCAGCAGCTTGGCCCTGCGAGCGGGAGAAGTAGATACGCAGTATTTT
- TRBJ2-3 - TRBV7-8 CASSLATGSTDTQYF TGTGCCAGCAGCTTAGCAACGGGAAGCACAGATACGCAGTATTTT
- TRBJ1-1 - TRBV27 CASSPDGPMNTEAFF TGTGCCAGCAGCCCCGATGGCCCCATGAACACTGAAGCTTTCTTT
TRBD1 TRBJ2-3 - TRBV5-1 CASSFSGGSTDTQYF TGCGCCAGCAGCTTTTCAGGGGGAAGCACAGATACGCAGTATTTT
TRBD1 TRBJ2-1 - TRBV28 CASSLWDRGWDEQFF TGTGCCAGCAGTTTATGGGACAGGGGATGGGATGAGCAGTTCTTC
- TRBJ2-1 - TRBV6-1 CASRRAVAYNEQFF TGTGCCAGCAGGCGAGCGGTTGCCTACAATGAGCAGTTCTTC
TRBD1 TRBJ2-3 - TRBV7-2 CASSLVGTGDTDTQYF TGTGCCAGCAGCTTAGTCGGGACAGGAGACACAGATACGCAGTATTTT
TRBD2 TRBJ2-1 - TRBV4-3 CASSQATSRVHEQFF TGCGCCAGCAGCCAAGCGACTAGCAGGGTCCATGAGCAGTTCTTC
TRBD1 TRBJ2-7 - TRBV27 CASSLRSGQGIYEQYF TGTGCCAGCAGTTTAAGGTCGGGACAGGGTATTTACGAGCAGTACTTC
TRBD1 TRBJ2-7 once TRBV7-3 CASSQEGQGPSSYEQYF TGTGCCAGCAGCCAAGAGGGACAGGGACCGAGCTCCTACGAGCAGTACTTC
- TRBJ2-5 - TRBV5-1 CASSSGEETQYF TGCGCCAGCAGTTCCGGGGAGGAGACCCAGTACTTC
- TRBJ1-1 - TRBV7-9 CASSLAGRDEAFF TGTGCCAGCAGCTTAGCGGGCAGGGATGAAGCTTTCTTT
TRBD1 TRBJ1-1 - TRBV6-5 CVSRDRGRTEAFF TGTGTTTCTAGGGACAGGGGGCGGACTGAAGCTTTCTTT
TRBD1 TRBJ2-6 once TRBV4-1 CASSGGQGVISGANVLTF TGCGCCAGCAGTGGGGGACAGGGGGTGATTAGTGGGGCCAACGTCCTGACTTTC
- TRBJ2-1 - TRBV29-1 CSVEASAYNEQFF TGCAGCGTTGAGGCTTCCGCCTACAATGAGCAGTTCTTC
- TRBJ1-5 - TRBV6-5 CASSYLRDSDAQPQHF TGTGCCAGCAGTTACCTTCGGGACTCGGATGCTCAGCCCCAGCATTTT
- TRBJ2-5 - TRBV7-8 CASSFWPGIGETQYF TGTGCCAGCAGCTTCTGGCCCGGGATAGGGGAGACCCAGTACTTC
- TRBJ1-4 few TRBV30 CAWSSSNEKLFF TGTGCCTGGAGTTCGAGCAATGAAAAACTGTTTTTT
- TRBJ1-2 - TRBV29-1 CSAAGLSNLYGYTF TGCAGCGCCGCGGGACTTTCGAACCTCTATGGCTACACCTTC
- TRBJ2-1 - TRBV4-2 CASSQDGGSSYNEQFF TGTGCCAGCAGCCAAGATGGGGGGAGCTCCTACAATGAGCAGTTCTTC
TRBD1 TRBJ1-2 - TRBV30 CALTGGYDGYTF TGTGCCTTGACAGGGGGTTACGATGGCTACACCTTC
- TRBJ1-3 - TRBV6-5 CASWRLGGNTIYF TGTGCCAGCTGGAGATTAGGTGGAAACACCATATATTTT
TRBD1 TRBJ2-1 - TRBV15 CATSRGLQGIDNEQFF TGTGCCACCAGCAGAGGCCTACAGGGGATCGATAATGAGCAGTTCTTC
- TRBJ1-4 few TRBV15 CATSRGQSGGDEKLFF TGTGCCACCAGCAGAGGACAGAGCGGCGGGGATGAAAAACTGTTTTTT
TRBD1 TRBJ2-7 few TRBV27 CASSPLGQGTYEQYF TGTGCCAGCAGCCCCTTAGGACAGGGGACGTACGAGCAGTACTTC
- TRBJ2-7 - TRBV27 CASSLSFGGASYEQYF TGTGCCAGCAGTTTATCGTTTGGAGGGGCCTCCTACGAGCAGTACTTC
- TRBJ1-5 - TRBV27 CASSSGLLNQPQHF TGTGCCAGCAGTTCGGGACTACTTAATCAGCCCCAGCATTTT
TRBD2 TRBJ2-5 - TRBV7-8 CASSPGTSEQETQYF TGTGCCAGCAGCCCTGGGACTAGCGAACAAGAGACCCAGTACTTC
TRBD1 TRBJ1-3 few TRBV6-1 CASTTGDSGNTIYF TGTGCCAGCACAACAGGGGACTCTGGAAACACCATATATTTT
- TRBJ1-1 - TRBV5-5 CASSLGYEAFF TGTGCCAGCAGCCTCGGTTATGAAGCTTTCTTT
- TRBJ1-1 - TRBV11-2 CASSLGGRDTEAFF TGTGCCAGCAGCTTGGGGGGGCGTGACACTGAAGCTTTCTTT